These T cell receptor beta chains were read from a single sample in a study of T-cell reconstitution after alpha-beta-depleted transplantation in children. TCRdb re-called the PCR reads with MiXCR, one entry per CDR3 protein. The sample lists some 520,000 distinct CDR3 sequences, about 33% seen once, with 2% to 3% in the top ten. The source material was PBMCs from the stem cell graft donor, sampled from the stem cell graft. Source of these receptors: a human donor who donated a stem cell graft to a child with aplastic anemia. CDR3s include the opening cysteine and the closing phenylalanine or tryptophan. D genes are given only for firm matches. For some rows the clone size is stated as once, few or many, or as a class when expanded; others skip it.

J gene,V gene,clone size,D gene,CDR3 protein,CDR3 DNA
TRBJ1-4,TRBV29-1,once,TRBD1,CSVAGTGGNEKLFF,TGCAGCGTCGCCGGGACAGGGGGGAATGAAAAACTGTTTTTT
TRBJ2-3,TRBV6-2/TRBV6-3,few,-,CASSEQQGRADTQYF,TGTGCCAGCAGCGAGCAACAGGGACGCGCAGATACGCAGTATTTT
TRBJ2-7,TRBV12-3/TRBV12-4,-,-,CASTSGVDYEQYF,TGTGCCAGCACCTCAGGCGTAGACTACGAGCAGTACTTC
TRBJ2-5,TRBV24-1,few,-,CATSDLRGSGETQYF,TGTGCCACCAGTGATTTGCGGGGTAGTGGTGAGACCCAGTACTTC
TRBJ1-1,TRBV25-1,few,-,CATDGGLGTEAFF,TGTGCCACGGACGGAGGGTTGGGGACTGAAGCTTTCTTT
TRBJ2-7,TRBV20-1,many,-,CSARPDSYEQYF,TGCAGTGCTAGACCTGACAGTTACGAGCAGTACTTC
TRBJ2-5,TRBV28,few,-,CASREGPRLAQYF,TGTGCCAGCAGGGAGGGCCCCAGGTTGGCCCAGTACTTC
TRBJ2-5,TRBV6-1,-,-,CASRPRRQETQYF,TGTGCCAGCAGACCCCGGAGACAAGAGACCCAGTACTTC
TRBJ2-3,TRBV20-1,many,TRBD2,CSARALLAGDSDTQYF,TGCAGTGCTAGAGCTTTACTAGCGGGAGATTCAGATACGCAGTATTTT
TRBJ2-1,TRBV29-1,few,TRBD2,CSVEGTSLVSYNEQFF,TGCAGCGTTGAGGGGACTAGCCTAGTCTCCTACAATGAGCAGTTCTTC
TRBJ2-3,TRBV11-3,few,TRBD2,CASSLDLKRGSTDTQYF,TGTGCCAGCAGCTTAGATCTGAAGCGGGGAAGCACAGATACGCAGTATTTT
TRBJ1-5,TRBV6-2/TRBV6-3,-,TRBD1,CASRGQVQRGNQPQHF,TGTGCCAGCCGTGGACAGGTTCAGAGGGGCAATCAGCCCCAGCATTTT
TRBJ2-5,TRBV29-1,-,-,CSVNPSQGETQYF,TGCAGCGTTAATCCTTCCCAAGGAGAGACCCAGTACTTC
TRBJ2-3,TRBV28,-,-,CASFESTDTQYF,TGTGCCAGCTTCGAAAGCACAGATACGCAGTATTTT
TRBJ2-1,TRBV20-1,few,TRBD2,CSARRTRPYNEQFF,TGCAGTGCTAGACGGACTAGACCATACAATGAGCAGTTCTTC
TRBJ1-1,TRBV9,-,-,CASSVGVGMNTEAFF,TGTGCCAGCAGCGTAGGGGTAGGGATGAACACTGAAGCTTTCTTT
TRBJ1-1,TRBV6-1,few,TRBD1,CASRDRGPETEAFF,TGTGCCAGCAGAGACAGGGGGCCAGAGACTGAAGCTTTCTTT
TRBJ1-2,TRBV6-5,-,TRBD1,CASSYSTGEGGYTF,TGTGCCAGCAGTTACTCCACAGGGGAGGGAGGCTACACCTTC
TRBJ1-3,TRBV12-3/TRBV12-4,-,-,CASSPDRTLSGNTIYF,TGTGCCAGCAGTCCAGACAGGACGCTCTCTGGAAACACCATATATTTT
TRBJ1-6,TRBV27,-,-,CASSLSAGYNSPLHF,TGTGCCAGCAGTTTAAGTGCCGGATATAATTCACCCCTCCACTTT
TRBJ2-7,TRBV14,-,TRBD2,CASSRYGLAGGDEQYF,TGTGCCAGCAGCCGGTATGGACTAGCGGGAGGAGACGAGCAGTACTTC
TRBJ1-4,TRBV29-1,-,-,CSAANEKLFF,TGCAGCGCCGCGAATGAAAAACTGTTTTTT
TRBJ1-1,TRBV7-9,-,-,CASSFGRDTEAFF,TGTGCCAGCAGCTTTGGGAGGGACACTGAAGCTTTCTTT
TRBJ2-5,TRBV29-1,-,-,CSVVGTQVSLMETQYF,TGCAGCGTTGTCGGGACCCAGGTCTCTCTCATGGAGACCCAGTACTTC
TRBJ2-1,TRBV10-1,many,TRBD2,CASSGTSGRIDNEQFF,TGCGCCAGCTCCGGGACTAGCGGGAGAATCGACAATGAGCAGTTCTTC
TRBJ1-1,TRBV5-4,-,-,CASSLVGSDTEAFF,TGTGCCAGCAGCTTGGTGGGGAGTGACACTGAAGCTTTCTTT
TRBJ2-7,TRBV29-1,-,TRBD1,CSASGGYLYEQYF,TGCAGCGCCTCAGGGGGCTATCTCTACGAGCAGTACTTC
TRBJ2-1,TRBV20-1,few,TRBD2,CSAKTSGRGNEQFF,TGCAGTGCGAAGACTAGCGGGAGAGGTAATGAGCAGTTCTTC
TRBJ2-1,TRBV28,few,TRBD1,CASSPWGQYNEQFF,TGTGCCAGCAGTCCGTGGGGACAGTACAATGAGCAGTTCTTC
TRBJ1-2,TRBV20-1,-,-,CSARDPDLDGYTF,TGCAGTGCTAGAGATCCTGATTTGGATGGCTACACCTTC
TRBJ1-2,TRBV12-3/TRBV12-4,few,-,CASSFGPNYGYTF,TGTGCCAGCAGCTTCGGTCCTAACTATGGCTACACCTTC
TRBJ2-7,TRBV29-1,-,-,CSFMDSSHEQYF,TGCAGCTTTATGGACAGCTCCCACGAGCAGTACTTC
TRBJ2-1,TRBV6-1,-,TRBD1,CASSSQGVPYYNEQFF,TGTGCCAGCAGCTCCCAGGGGGTGCCATACTACAATGAGCAGTTCTTC
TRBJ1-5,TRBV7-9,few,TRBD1,CASSPGSGQINQPQHF,TGTGCCAGCAGCCCCGGGTCGGGACAGATCAATCAGCCCCAGCATTTT
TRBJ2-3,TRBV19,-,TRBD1,CASRPGTGLDTQYF,TGTGCCAGTAGACCCGGGACAGGCCTAGATACGCAGTATTTT
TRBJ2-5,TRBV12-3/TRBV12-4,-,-,CASLRGSFLETQYF,TGTGCCAGCCTCCGTGGATCTTTTCTGGAGACCCAGTACTTC
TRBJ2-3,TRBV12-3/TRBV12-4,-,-,CASTWAGLDTQYF,TGTGCCAGCACTTGGGCGGGGCTCGATACGCAGTATTTT
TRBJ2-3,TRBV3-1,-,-,CASSFLGDTQYF,TGTGCCAGCAGTTTCCTCGGGGATACGCAGTATTTT
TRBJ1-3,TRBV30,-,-,CARNRAPFSGNTIYF,TGTGCCCGGAATCGGGCCCCATTCTCTGGAAACACCATATATTTT
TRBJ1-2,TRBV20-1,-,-,CSAPRGYGYTF,TGCAGTGCCCCCCGGGGCTATGGCTACACCTTC
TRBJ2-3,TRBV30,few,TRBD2,CAWSVIAGGTQYF,TGTGCCTGGAGTGTAATAGCGGGAGGAACGCAGTATTTT
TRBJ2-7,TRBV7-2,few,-,CASSFGGLYEQYF,TGTGCCAGCAGCTTTGGGGGACTCTACGAGCAGTACTTC
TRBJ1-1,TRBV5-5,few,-,CASSLFLQEAAFF,TGTGCCAGCAGCTTATTTCTGCAGGAGGCAGCTTTCTTT
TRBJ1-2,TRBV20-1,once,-,CSATRTALNYGYTF,TGCAGTGCTACCCGGACAGCTCTAAACTATGGCTACACCTTC
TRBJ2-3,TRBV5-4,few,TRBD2,CAFHEGTSVTDTQYF,TGTGCCTTCCATGAGGGGACTAGCGTCACAGATACGCAGTATTTT
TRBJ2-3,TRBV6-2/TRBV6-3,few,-,CASRHDTDTQYF,TGTGCCAGCAGGCATGACACAGATACGCAGTATTTT
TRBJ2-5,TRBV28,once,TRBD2,CATREVPQETQYF,TGTGCAACCCGGGAGGTACCCCAAGAGACCCAGTACTTC
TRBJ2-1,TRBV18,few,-,CASSPPESRQFF,TGTGCCAGCTCACCACCGGAGAGTAGGCAGTTCTTC
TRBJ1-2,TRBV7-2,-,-,CASSFSQGTTNYGYTF,TGTGCCAGCAGCTTCAGCCAGGGGACGACTAACTATGGCTACACCTTC
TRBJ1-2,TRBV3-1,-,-,CASSPPWGRRYGYTF,TGTGCCAGCAGCCCCCCTTGGGGCAGGCGTTATGGCTACACCTTC
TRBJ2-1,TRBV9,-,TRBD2,CATMCGWDGREGSNEQFF,TGTGCCACCATGTGCGGGTGGGACGGGCGGGAGGGCAGCAATGAGCAGTTCTTC
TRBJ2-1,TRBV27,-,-,CASSRTVLSSYNEQFF,TGTGCCAGCAGCCGGACAGTCTTGAGCTCCTACAATGAGCAGTTCTTC
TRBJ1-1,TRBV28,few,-,CATNTQGYTEAFF,TGTGCCACCAATACCCAGGGGTACACTGAAGCTTTCTTT
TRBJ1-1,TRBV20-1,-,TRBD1,CSAGQGSGEAFF,TGCAGTGCTGGACAGGGAAGTGGTGAAGCTTTCTTT
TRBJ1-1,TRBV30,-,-,CAWANTEAFF,TGTGCCTGGGCTAACACTGAAGCTTTCTTT
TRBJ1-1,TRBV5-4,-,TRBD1,CASSTTGDTEAFF,TGTGCCAGCAGTACCACAGGGGACACTGAAGCTTTCTTT
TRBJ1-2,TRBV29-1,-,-,CSVEPQPLYGYTF,TGCAGCGTTGAACCGCAGCCCCTATATGGCTACACCTTC
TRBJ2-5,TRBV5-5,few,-,CASSFASPQETQYF,TGTGCCAGCAGCTTCGCTAGCCCTCAAGAGACCCAGTACTTC
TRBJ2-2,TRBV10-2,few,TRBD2,CASSSTSGRERTGELFF,TGCGCCAGCAGTTCTACTAGCGGGAGGGAGCGAACCGGGGAGCTGTTTTTT
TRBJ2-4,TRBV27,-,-,CASSLSPELAKNIQYF,TGTGCCAGCAGTTTATCTCCAGAACTAGCCAAAAACATTCAGTACTTC